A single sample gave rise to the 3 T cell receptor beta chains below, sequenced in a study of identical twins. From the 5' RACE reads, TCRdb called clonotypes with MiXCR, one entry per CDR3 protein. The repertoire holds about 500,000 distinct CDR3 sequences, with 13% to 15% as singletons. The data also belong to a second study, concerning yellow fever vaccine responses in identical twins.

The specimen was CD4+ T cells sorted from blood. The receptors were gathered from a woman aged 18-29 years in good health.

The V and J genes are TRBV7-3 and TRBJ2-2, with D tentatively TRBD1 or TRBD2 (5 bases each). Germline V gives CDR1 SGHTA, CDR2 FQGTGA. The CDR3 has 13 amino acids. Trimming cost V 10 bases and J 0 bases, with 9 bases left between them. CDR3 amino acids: CANKGPNTGELFF. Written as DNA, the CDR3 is TGTGCCAACAAGGGACCGAACACCGGGGAGCTGTTTTTT.

The CDR3 sequence is CASSYSVAGGYEQYF. CDR3 sequence (DNA): TGTGCCAGCAGTTACTCGGTAGCGGGGGGTTACGAGCAGTACTTC. The chain has TRBV6-5 and TRBJ2-7; 10 positions agree with TRBD2. CDR1 is MNHEY and CDR2 is SVGAGI in the germline V gene. This CDR3 contains 15 residues. Trimming took 0 bases from V and 4 from J; bases not matched to a gene: 3.

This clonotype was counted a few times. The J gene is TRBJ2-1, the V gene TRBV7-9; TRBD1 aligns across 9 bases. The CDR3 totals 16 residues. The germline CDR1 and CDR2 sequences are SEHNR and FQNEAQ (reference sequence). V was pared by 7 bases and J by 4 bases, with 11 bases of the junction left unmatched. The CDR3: CASTLAGTGSYNEQFF. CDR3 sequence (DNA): TGTGCCAGCACCCTTGCCGGGACAGGGTCTTACAATGAGCAGTTCTTC.